This T cell receptor beta chain was observed in a study of T-cell memory formation after mild COVID-19. TCR alpha and TCR beta cDNA libraries carrying sample barcodes and UMIs were produced by 5'RACE using constant-segment primers. In TCRdb, the 5' RACE reads were re-called with MiXCR into one record per CDR3 protein. Of a few hundred thousand distinct CDR3 sequences in the sample, roughly a tenth are singletons; the top ten hold less than 4%. This clonotype has at least ten counts. Its antigen is not known. Whole-study results and caveats: Mainly in CM and EM were contracting CD4+ clones; CD8+ were in EMRA. What remained unconfirmed was the SARS-CoV-2 specificity of second-wave clones peaking on day 37. Contracting clones from day 15 to 85 showed balanced CD4/CD8; later expanders favored CD4+.

The clonotype originates from a young man who had mild COVID-19 (a few samples of this study predate the infection). Cell type and time point are not known. The specimen sequenced was PBMCs or a T cell subset sorted from them (not recorded which).

The CDR3 region has the DNA TGTGCCAGCAGCCCTCAGGGGAATTCTGGCTACACCTTC. Translation gives CASSPQGNSGYTF. The chain recombines TRBV7-2 with TRBJ1-2; the D gene is possibly TRBD1 (6 bases). Germline CDR1 SGHTA, CDR2 FQGNSA. V lost 5 bases, J lost 7 bases, and 14 bases lay in between. The CDR3 has 13 residues.